The 12 T cell receptor beta chains listed next were all sequenced from one sample in a study of cytomegalovirus exposure and HLA in healthy donors (dated by TCRdb to between 2016 and 2019). Libraries were constructed by the immunoSEQ multiplex PCR assay. A mixture of 60 forward primers for TCR Vbeta segments and 13 reverse primers for TCR Jbeta segments was used in the multiplex PCR. TCRdb provides this immuneACCESS table in a form limited to in-frame rearrangements. Some clones are lacking; in checked studies, under half of them reflect an unresolved V gene, and why the rest are absent is not known. This sample gives 90,000 to 140,000 clones in total; roughly three quarters of them show up just once. Under 1.5% of the sample comes from the top ten. The sample taken for sequencing was PBMCs. These receptors all come from a man aged 40-55 years in good health and CMV-seronegative.

The chain combines TRBV19 with TRBJ1-1, with 11 bases aligning to TRBD1. Germline V gene lookup returns CDR1 LNHDA and CDR2 SQIVND (reference sequence). V lost 6 bases, J lost 8 bases, and 8 bases stayed unmatched. This CDR3 is 14 amino acids long. CDR3 residues: CASSPGQGALEAFF. Here the CDR3 DNA reads TGTGCCAGTAGCCCAGGACAGGGGGCCCTCGAAGCTTTCTTT.

The V and J genes are TRBV5-4 and TRBJ1-2; the D is unclear. V gave up 2 bases and J gave up 8 bases, with 19 bases separating them. The CDR3 is 15 amino acids. Germline CDR1 and CDR2: SGHNT and YYREEE (reference sequence). In DNA, the CDR3 is TGTGCCAGCAGCTTTTACCGGGATTGGAGTAAAGGCTACACCTTC. It encodes CASSFYRDWSKGYTF. Together with reference TRBV5-4 and TRBJ1-2, the CDR3 gives the full variable domain: ETGVTQSPTHLIKTRGQQVTLRCSSQSGHNTVSWYQQALGQGPQFIFQYYREEENGRGNFPPRFSGLQFPNYSSELNVNALELDDSALYLCASSFYRDWSKGYTFGSGTRLTVV.

The V and J genes are TRBV5-4 and TRBJ2-7; 11 nucleotides match TRBD1. From germline, CDR1 is SGHNT and CDR2 YYREEE (reference sequence). The junction had 6 bases not matched to a gene; V was cut back by 4 bases and J by 3 bases. The CDR3 is 15 amino acids. CDR3 residues: CASSPWTGGGYEQYF. The CDR3 DNA reads TGTGCCAGCAGCCCATGGACAGGGGGCGGCTACGAGCAGTACTTC.

This chain joins TRBV4-2 and TRBJ2-7; 9 bases match TRBD1. This CDR3 spans 15 amino acids. Looked up from germline, CDR1 is LGHNA and CDR2 is YNFKEQ. Unmatched junction bases numbered 9, after V lost 4 bases and J lost 5 bases. CDR3 DNA sequence: TGTGCCAGCAGCCCCCGGGACAGGGATAACCACGAGCAGTACTTC. This translates into CASSPRDRDNHEQYF.

This chain links TRBV30 with TRBJ1-2, with D possibly matching TRBD1 (5 bases). CDR1 and CDR2 from the germline V gene are GTSNPN and SVGIG (reference sequence). The CDR3 is 13 residues long. Trimming shortened V by 5 bases and J by 5 bases, and 15 bases separated the two germline ends. CDR3 DNA sequence: TGTGCCTGGGGTTCCGGGGGAGGATATGGCTACACCTTC. Translating it yields CAWGSGGGYGYTF.

This clone appeared once. This chain links TRBV6-1 with TRBJ1-1; TRBD1 agrees at 7 bases. Germline values: CDR1 MNHNS, CDR2 SASEGT. J gave up 1 base and V 7 bases, and 9 bases lay outside the gene matches. The CDR3 consists of 15 residues. CDR3 coding DNA: TGTGCCAGCATACCCAGGACAGGACCGAACACTGAAGCTTTCTTT. It codes for CASIPRTGPNTEAFF.

The rearrangement joins TRBV19 to TRBJ2-1; 10 bases are a match to TRBD2. The J segment lost 4 bases and the V segment lost 4 bases, leaving 13 bases of the junction unmatched. CDR3 length: 18 residues. CDR1 is LNHDA, CDR2 SQIVND, per germline (reference sequence). The CDR3 DNA is TGTGCCAGTAGTAAGGGGACATCGGGACTAGCGAAATACAATGAGCAGTTCTTC. This sequence encodes CASSKGTSGLAKYNEQFF. The complete variable domain, with remaining parts taken from reference TRBV19 and TRBJ2-1, reads DGGITQSPKYLFRKEGQNVTLSCEQNLNHDAMYWYRQDPGQGLRLIYYSQIVNDFQKGDIAEGYSVSREKKESFPLTVTSAQKNPTAFYLCASSKGTSGLAKYNEQFFGPGTRLTVL.

The chain joins TRBV12-5 to TRBJ2-7; 7 nucleotides line up with TRBD2. The J segment lost 5 bases and the V segment lost 0 bases, leaving 7 bases of the junction unmatched. The CDR3 covers 15 residues. Germline values: CDR1 LGHNT, CDR2 FRNRAP. The chain's CDR3 is CASGLVGAGAHEQYF. The CDR3 DNA reads as TGTGCTAGTGGTTTGGTAGGGGCGGGAGCACACGAGCAGTACTTC. The full variable domain, with the rest looked up from reference TRBV12-5 and TRBJ2-7, is DARVTQTPRHKVTEMGQEVTMRCQPILGHNTVFWYRQTMMQGLELLAYFRNRAPLDDSGMPKDRFSAEMPDATLATLKIQPSEPRDSAVYFCASGLVGAGAHEQYFGPGTRLTVT.

J is TRBJ1-1 and V is TRBV28; D unclear. CDR1 and CDR2 from the germline V gene are MDHEN and SYDVKM. With 2 bases removed from V and 1 base from J, the gap between germline ends came to 11 bases. This CDR3 comprises 15 residues. The CDR3 sequence is CASSLPFTTNTEAFF. CDR3 DNA sequence: TGTGCCAGCAGTTTACCCTTTACTACGAACACTGAAGCTTTCTTT.

The chain carries TRBV6-5 and TRBJ1-5; TRBD1 matches at 7 bases. The ends lost 0 bases at V and 1 base at J; junction bases unmatched: 0. The CDR3 is 15 amino acids. Germline CDR1 reads MNHEY; CDR2 reads SVGAGI. As DNA, the CDR3 is TGTGCCAGCAGTTACTCGACAGGGAGCAATCAGCCCCAGCATTTT. Translating gives CASSYSTGSNQPQHF.

The sample holds a few counts of this clone. CDR3 protein: CASSWLSGAQETQYF. For the CDR3, the DNA is TGTGCCAGCAGCTGGCTCAGCGGCGCCCAAGAGACCCAGTACTTC. This chain joins TRBV7-2 and TRBJ2-5, with D tentatively TRBD2 (5 bases). The CDR3 runs to 15 residues. Germline V gene lookup returns CDR1 SGHTA and CDR2 FQGNSA. Trimming cost V 4 bases and J 1 base, with 13 bases left between them.

This rearrangement joins TRBV4-1 to TRBJ2-7, with 8 positions matching TRBD1. The V and J ends lost 7 bases and 4 bases, in that order; junction bases with no gene match: 9. In germline, CDR1 is MGHRA, CDR2 YSYEKL. This CDR3 has 14 residues. The CDR3 reads CASKEDRGSYEQYF. Here the CDR3 DNA reads TGCGCCAGCAAGGAAGACAGGGGAAGTTACGAGCAGTACTTC.